This TCR beta chain was sequenced during a study of T-cell reconstitution after alpha-beta-depleted transplantation in children (dated by TCRdb to 2016 to 2017). Describing the broader study: Using TCR repertoire profiling, the study quantitatively followed how T-cell immune reconstitution unfolded in children after TCRalphabeta/CD19-depleted allogeneic hematopoietic cell transplantation. Broad study findings and their caveats: The apparently early alphabetaT-cell count recovery about two months after transplant was reportedly dependent on only several hundred rapidly expanded clones derived from non-depleted graft cells. In some patients, high TCRbeta diversity at day 60 was attributed to recipient T cells and intrathymic progenitors that had survived conditioning. The frequencies of hyperexpanded clones fell over the following months, and after one year, T-cell counts and TCRbeta diversity were mostly attributed to newly produced T cells.

The sample's treatment or condition label, in plain terms: allogeneic hematopoietic cell transplantation with graft depleted of TCRalphabeta T cells and CD19 B cells. Transplant recipients were children who received TCRalphabeta/CD19-depleted allogeneic hematopoietic cell grafts. This clonotype was seen a handful of times. The antigen it recognizes is unknown. No much larger clone exists at a distance of one base, and base qualities are not known. There are 17 amino acids in the CDR3, from cysteine to phenylalanine inclusive. The DNA shown is the 51-base CDR3, in frame from base 1. Relative to germline, V is 3 bases shorter and J is 3 bases shorter, with 20 bases between their ends. Library method: PCR. Sequencing relied on an Illumina HiSeq 2500. Molecular barcoding was employed in the preparation of TCR libraries, with unique molecular identifiers being used to normalize TCRbeta repertoire quantification. TCRdb applied fastp at Q25 and MiXCR to the public reads, then kept only in-frame beta chains. Every CDR3 protein is listed once, alongside the most common genes and DNA of its rows. This sample gives 800,000 to 1,000,000 distinct CDR3 sequences in total; about 29% of them show up just once. Jointly, the top ten make up under 30% of the sample.

The receptor comes from a boy under two years old who had a stem cell transplant for SCID, so the T cells may come from the graft donor. The sequenced sample was PBMCs, mostly from graft donor cells, obtained 360 days after TCRalphabeta/CD19-depleted stem cell transplant. Rearrangement joined TRBV12-3 or TRBV12-4 to TRBJ1-1; the D segment could be TRBD1, given 6 matching bases. The CDR3 in this case is CASSFWVNREGDTEAFF. DNA sequence: TGTGCCAGCAGTTTTTGGGTAAACAGGGAAGGGGACACTGAAGCTTTCTTT.